The rows below give T cell receptor beta chains drawn from one sample of a study of blood T cell repertoires in COVID-19. The repertoire was sequenced with immunoSEQ multiplex PCR; TCRdb's copy has only in-frame clones and lacks some. The sample lists some 190,000 clones, roughly 80% occurring once. Sequencing was carried out using PBMCs or T cells enriched from blood (not recorded which). Source of these receptors: a man aged 55 to 69 who had been exposed to COVID-19. The CDR3 runs from the conserved cysteine through the conserved F or W. Fields, in order: clone size, D gene, V gene, J gene, CDR3 length, CDR3 DNA, CDR3 protein. D genes are given only for firm matches. Not every row has a clone size; where given, it reads once, few, many or a size class.

once	NA	TRBV12-3/TRBV12-4	TRBJ1-2	13	TGTGCCAGCACCCTTAGCGGGGGATTCGGCTACACCTTC	CASTLSGGFGYTF
NA	NA	TRBV19	TRBJ2-3	15	TGTGCCAGTAGTATAGGTGCGGGTAGCACAGATACGCAGTATTTT	CASSIGAGSTDTQYF
NA	TRBD1	TRBV15	TRBJ2-7	15	TGTGCCACCAGCAGAGTCCGGGACAGATCCTACGAGCAGTACTTC	CATSRVRDRSYEQYF
NA	TRBD1	TRBV29-1	TRBJ2-2	13	TGCAGCGGGGGACAGGGGGCAGCCGGGGAGCTGTTTTTT	CSGGQGAAGELFF
once	TRBD1	TRBV2	TRBJ2-7	14	TGTGCCAACAGGAGGGACAGGGTTTCCTACGAGCAGTACTTC	CANRRDRVSYEQYF
NA	NA	TRBV21-1	TRBJ2-3	20	TGTGCCAGCAGCAAACGCCCCCAAGGGACTCTCCTTAGGGCTTCAGATACGCAGTATTTT	CASSKRPQGTLLRASDTQYF
once	TRBD1	TRBV29-1	TRBJ1-3	12	TGCAGCGTCGGGGACAGGGGAAACACCATATATTTT	CSVGDRGNTIYF
NA	NA	TRBV19	TRBJ2-3	13	TGTGCCAGTAGTAGAGGGAGAACAGATACGCAGTATTTT	CASSRGRTDTQYF
NA	NA	TRBV27	TRBJ1-3	14	TGTGCCAGCAGGTCGTGGAGCTCTGGAAACACCATATATTTT	CASRSWSSGNTIYF
NA	TRBD1	TRBV7-6	TRBJ2-7	15	TGTGCCAGCAGTCGCACCTCTGACAGGGCCTACGAGCAGTACTTC	CASSRTSDRAYEQYF
NA	TRBD1	TRBV5-4	TRBJ2-6	15	TGTGCCAGCAGCTTGGACAGGGGAGGGGCCAACGTCCTGACTTTC	CASSLDRGGANVLTF
NA	TRBD1	TRBV7-9	TRBJ1-2	14	TGTGCCAGCAGCAATACAGGGGTACACTATGGCTACACCTTC	CASSNTGVHYGYTF
NA	NA	TRBV7-3	TRBJ1-3	14	TGTGCCAGCAGCCCGGGAGGCTCTGGAAACACCATATATTTT	CASSPGGSGNTIYF
NA	TRBD1	TRBV28	TRBJ2-5	14	TGTGCCAGCAGCCCAACAGGGGTTGGGGAGACCCAGTACTTC	CASSPTGVGETQYF
NA	TRBD2	TRBV6-1	TRBJ2-3	16	TGTGCCAGCAGTGGATGGACTAGCGGGCGAACAGATACGCAGTATTTT	CASSGWTSGRTDTQYF
once	NA	TRBV21-1	TRBJ2-4	14	TGTGCCAGCAGCAAAGTTGAACAGGGCTACATTCAGTACTTC	CASSKVEQGYIQYF
NA	NA	TRBV19	TRBJ1-5	14	TGTGCCAGTAGTAGACAGGAGACCTATCAGCCCCAGCATTTT	CASSRQETYQPQHF
NA	NA	TRBV6-1	TRBJ2-5	14	TGTGCCAGCAGTGAACAGGGGAATGGCGAGACCCAGTACTTC	CASSEQGNGETQYF
NA	NA	TRBV6-2/TRBV6-3	TRBJ2-7	14	TGTGCCAGCAGTCCCTCCCCTAGATTCCACGAGCAGTACTTC	CASSPSPRFHEQYF
once	TRBD2	TRBV6-4	TRBJ2-1	18	TGTGCCAGCAGTGACTCCTGGACTAGCGGGAGGGCCCTAAATGAGCAGTTCTTC	CASSDSWTSGRALNEQFF
NA	NA	TRBV19	TRBJ2-7	12	TGTGCCAGTAGTCGGGGTTCCCACGAGCAGTACTTC	CASSRGSHEQYF
few	TRBD2	TRBV6-5	TRBJ2-7	15	TGTGCCAGCAGTTACTCGAGATTAGCGGGAGTTGAGCAGTACTTC	CASSYSRLAGVEQYF
NA	NA	TRBV19	TRBJ1-5	13	TGTGCCAGTAATGAACAGTCAAATCAGCCCCAGCATTTT	CASNEQSNQPQHF
NA	NA	TRBV21-1	TRBJ2-5	15	TGTGCCAGCAGCAAGCAATTAGCGGGAGATGAGACCCAGTACTTC	CASSKQLAGDETQYF
once	NA	TRBV19	TRBJ2-6	17	TGTGCCAGTAGTATCGCGGGACAGTTCTCTGGGGCCAACGTCCTGACTTTC	CASSIAGQFSGANVLTF
NA	NA	TRBV5-4	TRBJ2-3	14	TGTGCCAGCAGCCTAGCCACTAGCACAGATACGCAGTATTTT	CASSLATSTDTQYF
NA	TRBD2	TRBV6-5	TRBJ2-7	15	TGTGCCAGCACCCTCAGCGGGAGATACTCCTACGAGCAGTACTTC	CASTLSGRYSYEQYF
NA	NA	TRBV5-1	TRBJ2-3	15	TGCGCCAGCAGCTTGGCAGCGGGTAGCACAGATACGCAGTATTTT	CASSLAAGSTDTQYF
few	NA	TRBV6-4	TRBJ2-2	14	TGTGCCAGCAGTGAAACAGATGGCACCGGGGAGCTGTTTTTT	CASSETDGTGELFF
NA	NA	TRBV19	TRBJ1-1	16	TGTGCCAGTAGTATATCTAGGACAAATATGAACACTGAAGCTTTCTTT	CASSISRTNMNTEAFF
NA	NA	TRBV9	TRBJ1-1	14	TGTGCCAGCAGCGTAGAAGGGGAGAACACTGAAGCTTTCTTT	CASSVEGENTEAFF
NA	NA	TRBV5-1	TRBJ2-2	15	TGCGCCAGCAGCTTGGTCTGGACAGACACCGGGGAGCTGTTTTTT	CASSLVWTDTGELFF
NA	NA	TRBV30	TRBJ1-5	15	TGTGCCTGGAGTGTACCGGCAGGGGTCAATCAGCCCCAGCATTTT	CAWSVPAGVNQPQHF
NA	NA	TRBV4-1	TRBJ1-5	17	TGCGCCAGCAGCGTTCAGTCCGGGACAACAAGCAATCAGCCCCAGCATTTT	CASSVQSGTTSNQPQHF
few	TRBD1	TRBV9	TRBJ1-5	15	TGTGCCAGCAGCCCGACAGGGGTCGGGAATCAGCCCCAGCATTTT	CASSPTGVGNQPQHF
NA	NA	TRBV5-1	TRBJ2-5	12	TGCGCCAGCAGCCGGTTCCAAGAGACCCAGTACTTC	CASSRFQETQYF
NA	NA	TRBV5-1	TRBJ2-5	15	TGCGCCAGCAGCCCGGGGTTCGGGGGTCAAGAGACCCAGTACTTC	CASSPGFGGQETQYF
NA	TRBD2	TRBV18	TRBJ2-5	15	TGTGCCAGCTCACCTAATACCGGGAGGGAAGAGACCCAGTACTTC	CASSPNTGREETQYF
NA	TRBD1	TRBV29-1	TRBJ2-7	14	TGCAGCGTTCAGCCTTGGCAGGGGGTCCCCGAGCAGTACTTC	CSVQPWQGVPEQYF
NA	NA	TRBV13	TRBJ1-5	14	TGTGCCAGCAGCTTAAGCAGGGGCCGTGGGCCCCAGCATTTT	CASSLSRGRGPQHF
NA	NA	TRBV7-2	TRBJ2-7	13	TGTGCCAGCAGCTTAGGCGGGGCGGCCGAGCAGTACTTC	CASSLGGAAEQYF
NA	NA	TRBV5-8	TRBJ1-1	14	TGTGCCAGCAGCTTGGAACAGCTGAACACTGAAGCTTTCTTT	CASSLEQLNTEAFF
few	TRBD1	TRBV5-1	TRBJ2-7	12	TGCGCCAGCAGCCCACAGGGGTACGAGCAGTACTTC	CASSPQGYEQYF
many	NA	TRBV5-4	TRBJ1-1	13	TGTGCCAGCAGCTTGCAGGGCCACACTGAAGCTTTCTTT	CASSLQGHTEAFF
NA	TRBD1	TRBV24-1	TRBJ2-3	16	TGTGCCACCAGTGATCCTAGGGACAGGCGGTCAGATACGCAGTATTTT	CATSDPRDRRSDTQYF
once	NA	TRBV25-1	TRBJ1-6	12	TGTGCCAGCAGTGAATTCTCGGGAACCCTCCACTTT	CASSEFSGTLHF
NA	TRBD1	TRBV6-4	TRBJ2-7	14	TGTGCCAGCAGCACGGGACAGGGCGAATACGAGCAGTACTTC	CASSTGQGEYEQYF
NA	TRBD1	TRBV3-1/TRBV3-2	TRBJ1-1	14	TGTGCCAGCAGCCAAAAGGGGGCGAACACTGAAGCTTTCTTT	CASSQKGANTEAFF
NA	TRBD2	TRBV6-1	TRBJ2-3	18	TGTGCCAGCAGTGACCGGACTAGCGGGAGGATGAGCACAGATACGCAGTATTTT	CASSDRTSGRMSTDTQYF
NA	NA	TRBV27	TRBJ2-3	14	TGTGCCAGCAGCGGGGAGCCCTACACAGATACGCAGTATTTT	CASSGEPYTDTQYF